This T cell receptor (beta chain) was documented in a study of PD-1 blockade in classical Hodgkin lymphoma. Documented time point: cycle 4 day 1 (C4D1), after 5 to 7 weeks of nivolumab. Every patient experienced relapse after autologous stem cell transplantation, and brentuximab vedotin exposure varied. The CDR3 totals 16 residues. In germline, CDR1 is LNHNV, CDR2 YYDKDF (reference sequence). Trimming stripped 0 bases from V and 4 bases from J, with 13 bases between. Using immunoSEQ multiplex PCR, the repertoire was profiled, and TCRdb retains in-frame clones only, with some absent. The sample contains several thousand clones, 70% to 85% of which appear only once.

The sequenced sample was peripheral blood mononuclear cells (PBMCs), obtained before the fourth cycle of nivolumab. The chain uses TRBV15 and TRBJ2-1; D assignment may be TRBD1 or TRBD2 (5 bases each). The TCR was taken from a human donor with classical Hodgkin lymphoma. For the CDR3, the DNA is TGTGCCACCAGCAGAGATTACCGTGGGGGTTACAATGAGCAGTTCTTC. Its protein product is CATSRDYRGGYNEQFF.